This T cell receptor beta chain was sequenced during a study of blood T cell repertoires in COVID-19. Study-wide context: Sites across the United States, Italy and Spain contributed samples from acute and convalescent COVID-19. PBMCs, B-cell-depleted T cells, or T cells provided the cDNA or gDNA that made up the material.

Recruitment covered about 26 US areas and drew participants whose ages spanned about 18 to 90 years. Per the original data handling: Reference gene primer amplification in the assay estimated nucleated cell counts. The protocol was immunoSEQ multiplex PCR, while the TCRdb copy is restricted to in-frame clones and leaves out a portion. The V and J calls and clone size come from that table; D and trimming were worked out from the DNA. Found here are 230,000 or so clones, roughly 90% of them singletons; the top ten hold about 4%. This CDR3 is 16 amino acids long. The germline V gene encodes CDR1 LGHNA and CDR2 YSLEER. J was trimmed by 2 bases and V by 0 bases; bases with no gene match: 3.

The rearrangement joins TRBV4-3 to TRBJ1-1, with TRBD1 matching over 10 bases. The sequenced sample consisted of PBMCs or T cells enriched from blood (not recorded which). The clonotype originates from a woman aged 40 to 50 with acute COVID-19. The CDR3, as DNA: TGCGCCAGCAGCCAAGATTTGACAGGGGGCAACACTGAAGCTTTCTTT. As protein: CASSQDLTGGNTEAFF.